Sequencing of this TCR beta chain was carried out in a study of regulatory dendritic cells for organ transplantation. Regarding the study as a whole: Memory CD8+ T cells were the most oligoclonal; naive cells were highly diverse. The authors noted considerable between-person heterogeneity in alloreactive memory CD8+ cells.

About this clone: Its antigen remains unknown.

Assay: immunoSEQ multiplex PCR; the TCRdb copy retains only in-frame clones and omits some. Of thousands of clones in the sample, about 64% are singletons; the top ten hold approximately 10%. The CDR3 loop spans 17 amino acids. From germline, CDR1 is SGHTA and CDR2 FQGTGA. The V gene end was trimmed by 3 bases and the J gene end by 0 bases; junction bases not matched to a gene: 0. Memory T cells were CD45RO+, naive were CD45RA+, sorted by FACS. This TCR was recovered from a human donor in good health. Sequencing was performed on memory CD8+ T cells from blood. Subset meaning: CD45RO+ memory T cells. The chain carries TRBV7-3 and TRBJ2-1; 15 bases are a match to TRBD2. The CDR3 DNA is TGTGCCAGCAGCTTGGGACTAGCGGGGGGCTCCTACAATGAGCAGTTCTTC. It translates to CASSLGLAGGSYNEQFF.